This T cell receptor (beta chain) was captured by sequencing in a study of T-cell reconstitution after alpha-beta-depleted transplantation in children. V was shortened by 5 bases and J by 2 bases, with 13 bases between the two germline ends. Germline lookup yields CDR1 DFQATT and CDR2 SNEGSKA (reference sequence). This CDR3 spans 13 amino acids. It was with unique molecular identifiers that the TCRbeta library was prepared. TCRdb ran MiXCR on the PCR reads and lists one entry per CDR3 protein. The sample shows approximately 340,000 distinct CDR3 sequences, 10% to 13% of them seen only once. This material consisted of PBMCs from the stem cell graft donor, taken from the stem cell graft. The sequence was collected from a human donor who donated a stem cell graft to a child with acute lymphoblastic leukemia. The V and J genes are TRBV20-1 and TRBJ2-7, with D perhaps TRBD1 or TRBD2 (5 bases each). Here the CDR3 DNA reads TGCAGTGCTCTCGGGACGTTAGCCTACGAGCAGTACTTC. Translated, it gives CSALGTLAYEQYF.